This TCR beta chain was recovered during a study of T cell repertoires in cytomegalovirus infection. In its sample, this clonotype ranks as medium-sized. Its specificity is unknown. TCRdb used MiXCR to reprocess the reads, holding one entry per CDR3 protein. The profile shows about 360,000 distinct CDR3 sequences, roughly 20% of them singletons. Study-level points and caveats: Dominating the ex vivo response were TCR beta clonotypes that were CMV-specific and HLA-C-restricted.

Per germline, CDR1 MDHEN and CDR2 SYDVKM. The CDR3 has 18 residues. V was pared by 3 bases and J by 0 bases, with 19 bases between. The sequence was obtained from a human donor in good health (CMV status not recorded). Some clones in this sample may be carry-over from other donors' samples. The genes are TRBV28 and TRBJ2-3, with a weak D call TRBD2 (7 bases). Sequencing was carried out using PBMCs. CDR3 DNA: TGTGCCAGCAGTTTGGAGTGGACGGGGGGCTCTAGCACAGATACGCAGTATTTT. Protein product: CASSLEWTGGSSTDTQYF.